Following are 9 T cell receptor beta chains from one sample sequenced in a study of T cell responses to AZD1222 COVID-19 vaccine. TCRdb keeps only in-frame clones here, not all; method: immunoSEQ multiplex PCR. The sample contains about 120,000 clones, 80% to 90% of which appear only once. The sample in question was peripheral blood, obtained on day 0 of AZD1222 vaccination. These receptors were taken from an adult in good health.

The V and J genes are TRBV6-5 and TRBJ2-7; TRBD2 aligns across 8 bases. There are 14 residues in the CDR3. J gave up 3 bases and V 8 bases, and 9 bases lay outside the gene matches. Germline V CDR1 and CDR2: MNHEY, SVGAGI. CDR3 in amino acids: CASRSSGRLYEQYF. The CDR3 nucleotides are TGTGCCAGCCGGTCTAGCGGGCGTCTCTACGAGCAGTACTTC.

The V and J genes are TRBV19 and TRBJ1-2; 9 nucleotides match TRBD1. CDR1 is LNHDA and CDR2 is SQIVND in the germline V gene (reference sequence). The CDR3 sequence is 15 residues long. V shed 7 bases and J 5 bases; nucleotides not matched to a gene: 11. DNA of the CDR3: TGTGCCAGTACCTTTTCCGGACAGGGGCAGTATGGCTACACCTTC. This encodes CASTFSGQGQYGYTF.

The rearrangement joins TRBV7-6 to TRBJ2-3, with TRBD2 matching over 14 bases. V dropped 5 bases and J dropped 4; count of bases not matched to a gene: 8. Germline V lookup: CDR1 SGHVS, CDR2 FNYEAQ. This CDR3 spans 17 amino acids. As DNA, the CDR3 is TGTGCCAGCAGCCCCCGACTAGCGGGGGGGTCAGCAGATACGCAGTATTTT. Its protein product is CASSPRLAGGSADTQYF.

The V gene is TRBV30, the J gene TRBJ2-5, with D possibly TRBD1 on 7 matching bases. Trimming removed 5 bases from V and 1 base from J, with 11 bases in between. There are 13 residues in the CDR3. Germline lookup yields CDR1 GTSNPN and CDR2 SVGIG (reference sequence). As DNA, the CDR3 is TGTGCCTGGGAGGAGGGGGCCCAAGAGACCCAGTACTTC. Protein sequence: CAWEEGAQETQYF.

The gene calls are TRBV5-6 and TRBJ2-5, with D tentatively TRBD1 or TRBD2 (5 bases each). Trimming took off 2 bases at V and 4 bases at J, with 9 bases between the two ends. The CDR3 contains 13 residues. CDR1 and CDR2 (germline): SGHDT, YYEEEE. DNA for the CDR3: TGTGCCAGCAGCTTCTCTGGGGGAGAGACCCAGTACTTC. Its protein product is CASSFSGGETQYF.

This clone has only a few counts. The chain recombines TRBV4-3 with TRBJ1-6; TRBD1 aligns across 7 bases. The CDR3 consists of 17 residues. Germline CDR1 reads LGHNA; CDR2 reads YSLEER. The V segment lost 0 bases and the J segment 4 bases; nucleotides outside the gene matches: 6. This CDR3 is CASSQDTGGQYNSPLHF. The CDR3 DNA follows: TGCGCCAGCAGCCAAGACACCGGGGGACAGTATAATTCACCCCTCCACTTT.

V usage is TRBV4-2 and J usage is TRBJ1-6, with D hard to call. Germline assignment: CDR1 LGHNA and CDR2 YNFKEQ. Trimming removed 8 bases from V and 2 bases from J, with 19 bases in between. The CDR3 is 17 amino acids. Written as DNA, the CDR3 is TGTGCCAGCGACCGCCGGGTGGCTGGGACCTATAATTCACCCCTCCACTTT. This gives the protein CASDRRVAGTYNSPLHF.

The table lists this clone with a count of one. V and J are TRBV6-2 or TRBV6-3 and TRBJ1-6; D is perhaps TRBD1 (5 bases). CDR3 length: 16 residues. Trimming removed 5 bases from V and 0 bases from J, with 11 bases in between. The V gene's germline CDR1 is MNHEY and CDR2 SVGEGT. This chain's CDR3 is CASSGPQDSYNSPLHF. CDR3 in DNA: TGTGCCAGCAGTGGACCACAGGACTCCTATAATTCACCCCTCCACTTT.

This clone has a single count. The J gene is TRBJ2-7, the V gene TRBV6-5; D may be TRBD2 (5 bases). V was pared by 7 bases and J by 4 bases, with 14 bases between. Germline lookup yields CDR1 MNHEY and CDR2 SVGAGI. The length of the CDR3 is 13 residues. The CDR3: CASTRTRDYEQYF. The DNA of the CDR3 is TGTGCCAGCACCCGGACGAGGGATTACGAGCAGTACTTC.